Below, one T cell receptor beta chain is given with its context. The data were obtained in a study of blood T cell repertoires in COVID-19. Overall study context: Some COVID-19 samples were acute and others convalescent; all came from the United States, Italy and Spain.

Looked up from germline, CDR1 is SGDLS and CDR2 is YYNGEE. V was cut by 5 bases and J by 4 bases, with 18 bases left in between. The CDR3 sequence is 16 residues long. Repertoires were generated with immunoSEQ multiplex PCR, while TCRdb's copy carries only in-frame clones and drops some. The table records a few hundred thousand clones, about 80% of them present only once. The origin of this receptor is a woman in her 30s who had recovered from COVID-19. The genes are TRBV9 and TRBJ2-2; perhaps TRBD2 as D (5 bases). Sequencing used peripheral blood. The CDR3 sequence: CASSLSPGEITGELFF. In DNA form, the CDR3 reads TGTGCCAGCAGTCTTTCTCCCGGGGAGATCACCGGGGAGCTGTTTTTT.